This TCR beta chain derives from a study of lymphopenia after photon versus proton radiotherapy. Trimming removed 5 bases from V and 4 bases from J, with 16 bases in between. Germline V gene sequence: CDR1 SGHDT, CDR2 YYEEEE. There are 15 residues in the CDR3. The data were produced by immunoSEQ multiplex PCR, yet TCRdb's version contains in-frame clones alone and is incomplete. The sample lists 60,000 or so clones, roughly nine tenths occurring once. The gene calls are TRBV5-6 and TRBJ1-5; D uncertain. The sequences come from peripheral blood, collected from a patient treated with proton-based radiotherapy. This receptor was obtained from an elderly man with esophageal cancer. DNA of the CDR3: TGTGCCAGCAGTTCGAGAGGACTGGGGAATCAGCCCCAGCATTTT. It encodes CASSSRGLGNQPQHF.